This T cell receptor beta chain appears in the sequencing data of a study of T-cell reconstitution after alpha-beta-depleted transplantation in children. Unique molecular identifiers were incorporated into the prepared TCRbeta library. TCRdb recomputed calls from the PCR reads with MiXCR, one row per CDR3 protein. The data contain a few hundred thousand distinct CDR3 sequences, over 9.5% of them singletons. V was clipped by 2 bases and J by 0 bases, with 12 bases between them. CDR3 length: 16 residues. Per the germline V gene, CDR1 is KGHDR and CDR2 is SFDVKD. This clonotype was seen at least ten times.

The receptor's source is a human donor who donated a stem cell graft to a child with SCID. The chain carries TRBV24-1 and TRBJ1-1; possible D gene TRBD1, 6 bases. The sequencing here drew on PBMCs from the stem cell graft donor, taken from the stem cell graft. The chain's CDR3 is CATSDWGRRMNTEAFF. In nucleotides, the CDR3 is TGTGCCACCAGTGATTGGGGGCGCCGTATGAACACTGAAGCTTTCTTT.